This T cell receptor beta chain originates from a study of CD8 T cells in ankylosing spondylitis. Broader study findings: The authors found the disease-linked clones to be CD8+ and relatively rare in peripheral blood. Characteristic, it appeared, of ankylosing spondylitis blood was a TCR beta motif of 7 or 8 highly homologous variants. Researchers reportedly found disease-linked clones significantly enriched in matched ankylosing spondylitis synovial fluid.

Regarding this clonotype: The antigen is unknown.

Quantitative 5'-RACE with molecular barcodes was used to make the TCR beta libraries. MiXCR was run by TCRdb on the 5' RACE reads, yielding one entry per CDR3 protein. The data hold 200,000 to 250,000 distinct CDR3 sequences, with around 18% observed a single time. J lost 8 bases, V lost 5 bases, and 15 bases had no gene match. Germline V gene sequence: CDR1 SEHNR, CDR2 FQNEAQ (reference sequence). The CDR3 has 16 amino acids. The chain uses TRBV7-9 and TRBJ1-2; 9 nucleotides line up with TRBD1. The TCR sequence derives from a male donor with ankylosing spondylitis. Input material: blood, either unsorted or a sorted T cell fraction (not recorded which). The CDR3, as DNA: TGTGCCAGCAGCCCCGGGACAGGGAGTCATTTTGAGGGCTACACCTTC. This translates into CASSPGTGSHFEGYTF.